The clone carrying this T cell receptor (beta chain) was picked up one time. Germline loops: CDR1 SGDLS, CDR2 YYNGEE. The CDR3 is made up of 17 amino acids. Trimming removed 1 base at V and 0 bases at J, with 14 bases between. Assay used: immunoSEQ multiplex PCR; TCRdb lists only in-frame clones, some missing. This sample has 25,000 to 30,000 clones, with approximately 86% found just once. This specimen belongs to a study of lymphopenia after photon versus proton radiotherapy. The chain couples TRBV9 to TRBJ1-3; D might be TRBD1 (5 bases). Here the sequenced sample was peripheral blood, taken from a patient treated with proton-based radiotherapy. This receptor was identified in a woman aged 60-70 years with cholangiocarcinoma. Some clones in this sample may be carry-over from other donors' samples. This CDR3 reads CASSVSRADSSGNTIYF. The CDR3 nucleotides are TGTGCCAGCAGCGTAAGCAGGGCAGATAGCTCTGGAAACACCATATATTTT. Combining the CDR3 with reference TRBV9 and TRBJ1-3 gives the whole variable domain DSGVTQTPKHLITATGQRVTLRCSPRSGDLSVYWYQQSLDQGLQFLIQYYNGEERAKGNILERFSAQQFPDLHSELNLSSLELGDSALYFCASSVSRADSSGNTIYFGEGSWLTVV.